This T cell receptor (beta chain) was captured by sequencing in a study of T-cell memory formation after mild COVID-19 (dated by TCRdb to 2020 to 2022). In the study overall: TCR sequence clusters from the two donors were largely donor specific. In two donors, T-cell clones that expanded and contracted after mild COVID-19 were tracked by sequencing TCRalpha and TCRbeta repertoires over time. The cohort was made up of two young adult volunteers, one female and one male, who were previously healthy. Summary of the overall study and its limitations: SARS-CoV-2 specificity was not confirmed for the second-wave clones peaking on day 37. Contracting CD4+ clones were located mainly in the CM and EM memory subsets, whereas CD8+ clones were found to be enriched in EMRA. Only two mild cases were covered by the study, and larger cohorts that include severe cases with pre-infection samples were considered necessary. Some responding clones were detected in pre-infection memory, suggesting pre-existing cross-reactive memory T cells joined the SARS-CoV-2 response. Balanced CD4/CD8 phenotypes were observed for clones contracting from day 15 to 85, whereas a bias towards CD4+ was observed for a second wave of clones expanding from day 15 to 37.

Ficoll-Paque density gradient centrifugation was used to isolate PBMCs. Including the terminal cysteine and phenylalanine, the CDR3 comprises 14 residues. The retained sequence is limited to the CDR3, 42 bases, with the frame set at the first base. CDR1 SGHKS and CDR2 YYEKEE were looked up in the germline V gene (reference sequence). V and J lose 2 bases and 7 bases, and a span of 13 bases separates them. The sample was run on an Illumina NovaSeq 6000. cDNA libraries for TCRalpha and TCRbeta were prepared by 5'RACE using constant-segment primers, with sample barcodes and unique molecular identifiers added. RNA was extracted from every sample with Trizol reagent. Library amplification was performed in two PCR steps, and a second sample barcode and Illumina TruSeq adapters were introduced in the second step. The libraries were sequenced on an Illumina NovaSeq using 2 x 150 bp paired-end reads. Turning to the authors' computational methods: With migec v1.2.7, reads were demultiplexed and then collapsed into UMI-guided consensus sequences. Using mixcr v2.1.11, UMI consensuses were aligned to TRA and TRB V and J templates and then assembled into clonotypes. A clonotype was counted as expanded or contracted only when both edgeR and NoisET called the clonotype significant, with the noise models trained on biological replicates. For edgeR calls, the cutoffs were a false discovery rate-adjusted p below 0.01 and a log2 fold-change threshold of 1. PCA with hierarchical clustering of max-normalized trajectories of the 1000 most abundant clonotypes was used as exploratory dynamics analysis. The CD4 or CD8 phenotype of responding clones was assigned using the separately sequenced CD4+ and CD8+ repertoires. TCRdb trimmed the raw reads at Q25, called clones with MiXCR and kept productive beta chains. Entries that share a CDR3 protein sequence are merged under the most common genes and DNA. In this record, the V and J calls reflect TCRdb's handling and not the investigators' own analysis. This sample comprises over 120,000 distinct CDR3 sequences, about 19% of them detected only once. The top ten clonotypes cover approximately 2% of the sample.

Only a few counts were recorded for this clonotype. Its antigen is unknown. There are no base qualities to consult, and no much larger clone falls within one base. Material: PBMCs or a T cell subset sorted from them (not recorded which). The rearrangement joined TRBV5-5 to TRBJ2-1, with a weak D call of TRBD1 (6 bases match). The sequence was collected from an adult woman who had mild COVID-19 (a few samples of this study predate the infection). The sample titles of this study are shuffled in the database, so cell type and time point are left out; the donor was told from shared clones. The CDR3 region has the sequence CASSFGTTANEQFF. The DNA is as follows: TGTGCCAGCAGCTTCGGGACAACGGCGAATGAGCAGTTCTTC.